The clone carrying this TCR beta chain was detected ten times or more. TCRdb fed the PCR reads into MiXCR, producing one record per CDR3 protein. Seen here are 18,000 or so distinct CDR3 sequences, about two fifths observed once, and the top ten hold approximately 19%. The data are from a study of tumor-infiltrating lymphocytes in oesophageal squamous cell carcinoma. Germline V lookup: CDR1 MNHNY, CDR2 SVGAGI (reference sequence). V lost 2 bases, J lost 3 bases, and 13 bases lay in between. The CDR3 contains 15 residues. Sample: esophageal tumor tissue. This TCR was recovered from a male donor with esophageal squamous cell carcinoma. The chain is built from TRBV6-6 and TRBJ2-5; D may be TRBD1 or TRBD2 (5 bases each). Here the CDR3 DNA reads TGTGCCAGCAGTTACCCCGGGGACGGCAAAGAGACCCAGTACTTC. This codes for CASSYPGDGKETQYF.